These T cell receptor beta chains were read from a single sample in a study of T cells after yellow fever vaccination. One entry per CDR3 protein results from TCRdb running MiXCR on the 5' RACE reads. In the table there are about 360,000 distinct CDR3 sequences, 6.2% of which are singletons. This material consisted of PBMCs, taken 5 days after the yellow fever booster vaccination. The receptor source for this set is a young man who received the YFV17D yellow fever vaccine. Both conserved end residues are part of each CDR3. The order of the fields is clone size, CDR3 length, D gene, J gene, V gene, CDR3 protein, CDR3 DNA. The D gene is left open where the match is weak. Clone size is shown for a subset of rows, as once, few, many or a class of expanded clone.

>many|13|TRBD1|TRBJ2-1|TRBV6-2/TRBV6-3
CASSRGTGNEQFF
TGTGCCAGCAGCAGGGGGACAGGCAATGAGCAGTTCTTC
>many|15|TRBD2|TRBJ2-1|TRBV5-1
CASSGGLAGINEQFF
TGCGCCAGCAGCGGGGGACTAGCGGGGATCAATGAGCAGTTCTTC
>many|13|.|TRBJ1-5|TRBV5-4
CASSLAPNQPQHF
TGTGCCAGCAGCTTGGCCCCCAATCAGCCCCAGCATTTT
>.|17|TRBD2|TRBJ2-7|TRBV5-1
CASSRGLAGGTAYEQYF
TGCGCCAGCAGCAGAGGACTAGCGGGAGGCACTGCCTACGAGCAGTACTTC
>many|15|TRBD2|TRBJ2-1|TRBV28
CASRTSGSVDNEQFF
TGTGCCAGCAGGACTAGCGGGAGTGTTGACAATGAGCAGTTCTTC
>many|14|.|TRBJ1-1|TRBV7-9
CASTPQTMNTEAFF
TGTGCCAGCACCCCCCAAACCATGAACACTGAAGCTTTCTTT
>many|15|TRBD1|TRBJ2-1|TRBV5-1
CASSSGTGGFNEQFF
TGCGCCAGCAGCTCCGGGACAGGGGGGTTCAATGAGCAGTTCTTC
>many|13|.|TRBJ2-1|TRBV24-1
CATSGAVNNEQFF
TGTGCCACCAGTGGGGCAGTTAACAATGAGCAGTTCTTC
>.|13|TRBD2|TRBJ2-1|TRBV20-1
CSASLAGGVEQFF
TGCAGTGCTAGTCTAGCGGGAGGGGTAGAGCAGTTCTTC
>.|13|TRBD1|TRBJ2-5|TRBV29-1
CSATTGGGETQYF
TGCAGCGCCACTACAGGGGGTGGAGAGACCCAGTACTTC
>.|16|TRBD2|TRBJ2-1|TRBV10-1
CASSGNLRGRNNEQFF
TGCGCCAGCAGTGGGAATCTACGCGGGAGGAACAATGAGCAGTTCTTC
>.|17|TRBD2|TRBJ2-4|TRBV6-1
CASSTLLGSGTKNIQYF
TGTGCCAGCAGTACGCTCCTCGGGAGCGGGACCAAAAACATTCAGTACTTC
>many|17|.|TRBJ2-3|TRBV7-9
CASTSPPDREGADTQYF
TGTGCCAGCACCTCCCCCCCAGACAGGGAGGGAGCAGATACGCAGTATTTT
>few|15|.|TRBJ2-2|TRBV28
CASRRSAGWAGELFF
TGTGCCAGCAGACGGTCGGCAGGGTGGGCCGGGGAGCTGTTTTTT
>many|18|TRBD2|TRBJ2-7|TRBV10-2
CASSESAPLVAGVYEQYF
TGCGCCAGCAGTGAGTCGGCTCCCCTGGTTGCGGGAGTGTACGAGCAGTACTTC
>few|14|.|TRBJ1-6|TRBV25-1
CASSEGQYNSPLHF
TGTGCCAGCAGTGAAGGACAATATAATTCACCCCTCCACTTT
>many|13|.|TRBJ1-5|TRBV4-2
CASSQDYVQPQHF
TGTGCCAGCAGCCAAGATTATGTTCAGCCCCAGCATTTT
>many|16|.|TRBJ2-7|TRBV3-1
CASSQDVGTSSYEQYF
TGTGCCAGCAGCCAAGATGTGGGGACGAGCTCCTACGAGCAGTACTTC
>few|15|.|TRBJ2-1|TRBV7-2
CASTREFFSYNEQFF
TGTGCCAGCACCAGGGAGTTCTTCTCCTACAATGAGCAGTTCTTC
>.|19|TRBD2|TRBJ2-4|TRBV3-1
CASSQDRGLAGVSANIQYF
TGTGCCAGCAGCCAAGATCGTGGGCTAGCGGGAGTATCGGCAAACATTCAGTACTTC
>many|15|.|TRBJ2-2|TRBV5-1
CASSLTVANTGELFF
TGCGCCAGCAGCTTGACGGTCGCGAACACCGGGGAGCTGTTTTTT
>few|16|.|TRBJ1-1|TRBV5-6
CASSLLRGHMNTEAFF
TGTGCCAGCAGCTTGTTGCGGGGACATATGAACACTGAAGCTTTCTTT
>few|14|TRBD2|TRBJ2-5|TRBV20-1
CSATSGRAMETQYF
TGCAGTGCAACCAGCGGGAGGGCCATGGAGACCCAGTACTTC
>.|14|.|TRBJ1-4|TRBV15
CATSRGEENEKLFF
TGTGCCACCAGCAGAGGGGAAGAAAACGAAAAACTGTTTTTT
>.|15|TRBD2|TRBJ2-3|TRBV4-3
CASSHDPTAGSTQYF
TGCGCCAGCAGCCACGATCCTACAGCGGGAAGTACGCAGTATTTT
>few|18|.|TRBJ1-6|TRBV4-1
CASSQAWLTRENRSPLHF
TGCGCCAGCAGCCAAGCCTGGCTGACAAGGGAGAATCGTTCACCCCTCCACTTT
>few|18|.|TRBJ2-7|TRBV5-1
CASSFSEAGASRPYEQYF
TGCGCCAGCAGCTTTTCGGAGGCAGGGGCGTCCCGACCCTACGAGCAGTACTTC
>few|14|.|TRBJ2-7|TRBV5-6
CASSLPGAEYEQYF
TGTGCCAGCAGCTTGCCCGGGGCAGAATACGAGCAGTACTTC
>.|17|.|TRBJ1-2|TRBV7-2
CASSLFLRDGGWHGYTF
TGTGCCAGCAGCTTATTTCTACGGGATGGGGGCTGGCATGGCTACACCTTC
>many|16|.|TRBJ2-5|TRBV18
CASSPPRARSQETQYF
TGTGCCAGCTCACCTCCACGGGCAAGGTCACAAGAGACCCAGTACTTC
>many|14|.|TRBJ2-3|TRBV7-2
CASSFRTSTDTQYF
TGTGCCAGCTCCTTCAGGACTAGCACAGATACGCAGTATTTT
>.|17|TRBD1|TRBJ2-3|TRBV5-1
CASSLLQGDLSTDTQYF
TGCGCCAGCAGCTTGCTCCAGGGGGACCTAAGCACAGATACGCAGTATTTT
>few|16|.|TRBJ2-1|TRBV5-1
CASSLMAASSYNEQFF
TGCGCCAGCAGCTTAATGGCGGCTAGCTCCTACAATGAGCAGTTCTTC
>.|13|.|TRBJ2-1|TRBV27
CASSYGPYNEQFF
TGTGCCAGCAGTTACGGGCCCTACAATGAGCAGTTCTTC
>many|12|.|TRBJ2-3|TRBV7-2
CASSATSLTQYF
TGTGCCAGCAGCGCTACTAGTTTGACGCAGTATTTT
>many|16|TRBD2|TRBJ2-3|TRBV5-1
CASRLLAGGPGDTQYF
TGCGCCAGCAGACTGCTAGCGGGAGGGCCTGGAGATACGCAGTATTTT
>few|15|TRBD1|TRBJ2-2|TRBV10-3
CAIMGVQGAPGELFF
TGTGCCATCATGGGAGTACAGGGGGCTCCTGGGGAGCTGTTTTTT
>.|20|.|TRBJ2-5|TRBV9
CASSSRPSGSTWRAQETQYF
TGTGCCAGCAGCTCACGACCGAGTGGATCCACGTGGCGTGCGCAAGAGACCCAGTACTTC
>many|14|.|TRBJ2-3|TRBV14
CASSRLGSADTQYF
TGTGCCAGCAGCCGTCTGGGGAGTGCAGATACGCAGTATTTT
>.|16|.|TRBJ2-3|TRBV14
CASSQVSGISTDTQYF
TGTGCCAGCAGCCAAGTCTCAGGGATTAGCACAGATACGCAGTATTTT
>.|14|.|TRBJ2-4|TRBV29-1
CSVEKLGQGNIQYF
TGCAGCGTTGAAAAGCTGGGCCAGGGGAACATTCAGTACTTC
>.|17|.|TRBJ2-1|TRBV20-1
CSARSRSGGKVYNEQFF
TGCAGTGCTAGAAGTAGGTCGGGGGGCAAGGTCTACAATGAGCAGTTCTTC